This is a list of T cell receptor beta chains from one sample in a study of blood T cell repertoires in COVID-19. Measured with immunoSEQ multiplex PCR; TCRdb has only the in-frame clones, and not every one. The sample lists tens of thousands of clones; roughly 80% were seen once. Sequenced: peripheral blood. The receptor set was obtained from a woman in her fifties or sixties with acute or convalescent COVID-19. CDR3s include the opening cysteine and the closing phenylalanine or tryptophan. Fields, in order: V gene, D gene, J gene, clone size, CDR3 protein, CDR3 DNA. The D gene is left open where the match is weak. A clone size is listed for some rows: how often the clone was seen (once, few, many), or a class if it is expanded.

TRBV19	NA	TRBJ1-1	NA	CASSGAIQYFTEAFF	TGTGCCAGTAGTGGGGCAATTCAATATTTCACTGAAGCTTTCTTT
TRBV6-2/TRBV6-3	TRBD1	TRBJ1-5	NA	CASSYLQGHQPQHF	TGTGCCAGCAGTTACTTACAGGGGCACCAGCCCCAGCATTTT
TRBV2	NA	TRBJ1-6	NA	CASSVVAGSRGSYNSPLHF	TGTGCCAGCAGTGTCGTGGCAGGTTCGCGGGGCTCCTATAATTCACCCCTCCACTTT
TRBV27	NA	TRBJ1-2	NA	CASSLSQGKSYGYTF	TGTGCCAGCAGCCTTTCCCAGGGGAAGAGCTATGGCTACACCTTC
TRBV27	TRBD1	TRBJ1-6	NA	CASSLYRGGNVDHSRNNSPLHF	TGTGCCAGCAGTTTATATAGAGGGGGCAACGTCGACCACAGCAGGAATAATTCACCCCTCCACTTT
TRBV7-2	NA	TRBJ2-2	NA	CASSLAVVGRFRNTGELFF	TGTGCCAGCAGCTTAGCCGTTGTCGGGAGATTCAGGAACACCGGGGAGCTGTTTTTT
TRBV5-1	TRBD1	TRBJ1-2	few	CASSLGTGDYGYTF	TGCGCCAGCAGCTTGGGGACAGGGGATTATGGCTACACCTTC
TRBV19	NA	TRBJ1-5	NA	CASSNQPGGQPQHF	TGTGCCAGTAGTAATCAGCCGGGGGGTCAGCCCCAGCATTTT
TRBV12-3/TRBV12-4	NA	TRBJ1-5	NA	CASSSTPGPQHF	TGTGCCAGCAGCTCCACGCCGGGACCCCAGCATTTT
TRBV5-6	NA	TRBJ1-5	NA	CASSSSTGTFNQPQHF	TGTGCCAGCAGCTCTTCAACCGGGACTTTCAATCAGCCCCAGCATTTT
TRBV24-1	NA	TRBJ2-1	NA	CATSGANGNEQFF	TGTGCCACCAGTGGGGCTAACGGCAATGAGCAGTTCTTC
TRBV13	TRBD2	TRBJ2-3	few	CASSLGLAGGPRTDTQYF	TGTGCCAGCAGCCTGGGACTAGCGGGGGGGCCGAGGACAGATACGCAGTATTTT
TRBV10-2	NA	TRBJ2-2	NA	CASSEGHANTGELFF	TGCGCCAGCAGTGAGGGACACGCGAACACCGGGGAGCTGTTTTTT
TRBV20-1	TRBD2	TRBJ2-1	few	CSASRLAGEQFF	TGCAGTGCTAGTCGGCTAGCGGGCGAGCAGTTCTTC
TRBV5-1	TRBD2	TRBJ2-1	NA	CASSPKMGTSGSMKEQFF	TGCGCCAGCAGCCCAAAAATGGGGACTAGCGGGAGTATGAAGGAGCAGTTCTTC
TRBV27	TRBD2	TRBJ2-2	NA	CASSTLAGGSTGELFF	TGTGCCAGCAGTACCCTAGCGGGAGGGAGCACCGGGGAGCTGTTTTTT
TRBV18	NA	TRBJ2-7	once	CASSPPGDTVSEQYF	TGTGCCAGCTCACCACCGGGGGACACTGTAAGTGAGCAGTACTTC
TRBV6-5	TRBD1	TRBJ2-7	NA	CASSRRGPYEQYF	TGTGCCAGCAGTCGCAGGGGGCCCTACGAGCAGTACTTC
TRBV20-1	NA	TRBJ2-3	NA	CSASGGSTDTQYF	TGCAGTGCTAGTGGCGGGAGCACAGATACGCAGTATTTT
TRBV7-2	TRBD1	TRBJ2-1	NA	CASSPARGSIVGQFF	TGTGCCAGCAGCCCAGCCAGGGGGAGTATTGTCGGGCAGTTCTTC
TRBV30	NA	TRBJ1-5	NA	CAWTRGSNQPQHF	TGTGCCTGGACCCGAGGAAGCAATCAGCCCCAGCATTTT
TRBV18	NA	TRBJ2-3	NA	CASSPRVTGAADTQYF	TGTGCCAGCTCACCTCGAGTGACAGGCGCCGCAGATACGCAGTATTTT
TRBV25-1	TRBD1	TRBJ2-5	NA	CASSRTGGFQETQYF	TGTGCCAGCTCCCGGACAGGGGGCTTCCAAGAGACCCAGTACTTC
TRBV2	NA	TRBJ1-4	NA	CASRRSGEKLFF	TGTGCCAGCCGCCGTTCGGGAGAAAAACTGTTTTTT
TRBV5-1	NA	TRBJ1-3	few	CASSLDSFSGNTIYF	TGCGCCAGCAGCTTGGACAGCTTCTCTGGAAACACCATATATTTT
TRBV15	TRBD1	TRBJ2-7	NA	CATSRGTGGTYEQYF	TGTGCCACCAGCAGAGGGACAGGGGGCACCTACGAGCAGTACTTC
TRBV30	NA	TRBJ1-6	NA	CARTVGRHNSPLHF	TGTGCCCGTACAGTCGGCAGACATAATTCACCCCTCCACTTT
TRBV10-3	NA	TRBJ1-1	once	CAISPETGGNTEAFF	TGTGCCATCAGCCCAGAGACAGGAGGGAACACTGAAGCTTTCTTT
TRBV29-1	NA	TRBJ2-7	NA	CSATIPGAYEQYF	TGCAGCGCAACCATTCCGGGGGCCTACGAGCAGTACTTC
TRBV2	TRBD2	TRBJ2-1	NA	CASRRRREGYNEQFF	TGTGCCAGCCGACGACGGCGGGAGGGCTACAATGAGCAGTTCTTC
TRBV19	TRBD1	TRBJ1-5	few	CASTGGGRNQPQHF	TGTGCCAGTACAGGGGGAGGACGCAATCAGCCCCAGCATTTT
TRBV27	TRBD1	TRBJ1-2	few	CASSLRTGTYGYTF	TGTGCCAGCAGTTTAAGGACAGGGACGTATGGCTACACCTTC
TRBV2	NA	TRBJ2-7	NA	CASTEGTPSEQYF	TGTGCCAGCACGGAGGGGACCCCGTCCGAGCAGTACTTC
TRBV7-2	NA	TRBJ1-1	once	CASSLAGKITEAFF	TGTGCCAGCAGCTTAGCCGGGAAAATCACTGAAGCTTTCTTT
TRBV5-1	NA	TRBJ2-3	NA	CASSATTDTQYF	TGCGCCAGCAGCGCTACCACAGATACGCAGTATTTT
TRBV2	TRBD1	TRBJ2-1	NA	CASRDRGLGEQFF	TGTGCCAGCAGGGACAGGGGGCTAGGTGAGCAGTTCTTC
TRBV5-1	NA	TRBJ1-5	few	CASRSGVNSNQPQHF	TGCGCCAGCCGCTCCGGAGTTAATAGCAATCAGCCCCAGCATTTT
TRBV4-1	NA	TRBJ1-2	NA	CASSHASGRALDYGYTF	TGCGCCAGCAGCCATGCGAGCGGACGGGCCCTAGACTATGGCTACACCTTC
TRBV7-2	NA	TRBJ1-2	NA	CASSPYLGGYTF	TGTGCCAGCAGCCCGTATCTCGGTGGCTACACCTTC
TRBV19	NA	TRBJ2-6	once	CASSFFFGQGKSSGANVLTF	TGTGCCAGTAGTTTCTTTTTTGGGCAGGGGAAGAGCTCTGGGGCCAACGTCCTGACTTTC
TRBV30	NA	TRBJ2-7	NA	CAWTSSFDEQYF	TGTGCCTGGACGTCGAGTTTCGACGAGCAGTACTTC
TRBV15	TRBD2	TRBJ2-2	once	CATGLARTGELFF	TGTGCCACCGGACTAGCGAGGACCGGGGAGCTGTTTTTT
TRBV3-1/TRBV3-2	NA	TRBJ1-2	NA	CASSQAQGPNYGYTF	TGTGCCAGCAGCCAAGCCCAGGGCCCTAACTATGGCTACACCTTC
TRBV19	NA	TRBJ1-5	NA	CASSSGNQPQHF	TGTGCCAGTAGTTCGGGCAATCAGCCCCAGCATTTT
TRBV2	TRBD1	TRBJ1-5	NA	CASTYGQAPQPQHF	TGTGCCAGCACTTACGGACAGGCACCTCAGCCCCAGCATTTT
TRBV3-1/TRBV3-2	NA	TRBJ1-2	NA	CASSHLRGNYGYTF	TGTGCCAGCAGCCATCTCAGGGGAAACTATGGCTACACCTTC
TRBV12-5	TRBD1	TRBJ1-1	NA	CASGLTGGNTEAFF	TGTGCTAGTGGTTTGACAGGGGGCAACACTGAAGCTTTCTTT
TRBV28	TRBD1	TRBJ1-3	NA	CASRPTSGQGQGNTIYF	TGTGCCAGCAGACCTACCTCGGGACAGGGGCAAGGAAACACCATATATTTT
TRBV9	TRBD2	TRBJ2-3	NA	CASSVAGGPVDTQYF	TGTGCCAGCAGCGTAGCGGGGGGGCCAGTAGATACGCAGTATTTT
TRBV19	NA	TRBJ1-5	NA	CASSNDTGENNQPQHF	TGTGCCAGTAGTAACGACACGGGAGAGAACAATCAGCCCCAGCATTTT
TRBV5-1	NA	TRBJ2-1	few	CASSLVARGSYNEQFF	TGCGCCAGCAGCTTGGTCGCCAGGGGCTCCTACAATGAGCAGTTCTTC